The present entry profiles one T cell receptor beta chain with its context. The antigen is undetermined. Unmatched junction bases numbered 5, after V lost 5 bases and J lost 0 bases. Germline-derived CDR1 and CDR2 are SGHRS and YFSETQ. This CDR3 is built from 15 residues. Per sample, a minimum of 7 million PBMCs were isolated. There were at least 6 micrograms of total RNA extracted from every sample. With a J-beta primer mix and a sample-barcoded 5' primer, a second PCR ran 7 to 11 cycles. TCRdb analysed the 5' RACE reads with MiXCR anew, one entry per CDR3 protein. The sample includes over a million distinct CDR3 sequences, under 55% of them seen just once. This sample stems from a study of blood T cells in healthy people across ages. Findings and limits, study-wide: Roughly linear declines in TCR beta diversity per million T cells occurred with age.

This chain connects TRBV5-1 to TRBJ2-7, with 10 positions matching TRBD2. Sequencing was done on a sample of blood. This clonotype was sampled from a woman aged 55-75 years in good health. In DNA form, the CDR3 reads TGCGCCAGCAGAGCAGCGGGAGGGAGCTCCTACGAGCAGTACTTC. This sequence encodes CASRAAGGSSYEQYF.